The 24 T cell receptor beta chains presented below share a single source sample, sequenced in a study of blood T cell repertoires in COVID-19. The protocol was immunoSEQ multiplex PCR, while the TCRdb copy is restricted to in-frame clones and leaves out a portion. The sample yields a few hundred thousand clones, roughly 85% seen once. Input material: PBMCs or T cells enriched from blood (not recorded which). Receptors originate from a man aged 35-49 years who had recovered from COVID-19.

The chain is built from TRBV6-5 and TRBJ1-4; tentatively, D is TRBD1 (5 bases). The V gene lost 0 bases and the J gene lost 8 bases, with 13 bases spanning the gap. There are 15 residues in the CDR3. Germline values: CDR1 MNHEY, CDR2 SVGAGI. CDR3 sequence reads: CASSYSGGVQEKLFF. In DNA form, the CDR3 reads TGTGCCAGCAGTTACTCGGGGGGGGTCCAGGAAAAACTGTTTTTT.

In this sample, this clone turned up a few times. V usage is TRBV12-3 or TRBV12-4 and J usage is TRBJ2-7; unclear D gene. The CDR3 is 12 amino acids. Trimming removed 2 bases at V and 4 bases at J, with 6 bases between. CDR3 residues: CASSLNMYEQYF. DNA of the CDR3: TGTGCCAGCAGTTTAAACATGTACGAGCAGTACTTC.

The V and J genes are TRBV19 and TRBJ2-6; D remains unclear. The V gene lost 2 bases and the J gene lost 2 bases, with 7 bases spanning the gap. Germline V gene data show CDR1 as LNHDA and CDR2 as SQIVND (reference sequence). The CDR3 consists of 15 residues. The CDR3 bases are TGTGCCAGTAGTATAAGTCACACTGGGGCCAACGTCCTGACTTTC. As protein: CASSISHTGANVLTF.

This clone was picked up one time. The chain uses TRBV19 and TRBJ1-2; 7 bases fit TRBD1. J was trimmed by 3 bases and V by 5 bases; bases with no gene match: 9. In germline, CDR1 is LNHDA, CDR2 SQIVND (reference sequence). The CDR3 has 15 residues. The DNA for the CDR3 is TGTGCCAGTAGTTCGAAGGACAGGACGGACTATGGCTACACCTTC. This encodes CASSSKDRTDYGYTF.

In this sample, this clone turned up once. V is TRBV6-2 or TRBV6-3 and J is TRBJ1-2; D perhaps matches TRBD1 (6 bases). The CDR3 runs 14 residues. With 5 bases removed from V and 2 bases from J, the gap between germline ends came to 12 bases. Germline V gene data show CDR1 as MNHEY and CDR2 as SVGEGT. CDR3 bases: TGTGCCAGCAGTCCCGGACAGCTCAACTATGGCTACACCTTC. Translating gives CASSPGQLNYGYTF.

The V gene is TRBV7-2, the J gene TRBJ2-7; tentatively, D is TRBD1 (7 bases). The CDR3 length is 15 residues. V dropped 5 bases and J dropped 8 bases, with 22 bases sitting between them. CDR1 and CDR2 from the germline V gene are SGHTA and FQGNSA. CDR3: CASSPQGGGTSQQYF. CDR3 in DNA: TGTGCCAGCAGCCCCCAGGGGGGAGGCACCTCCCAGCAGTACTTC.

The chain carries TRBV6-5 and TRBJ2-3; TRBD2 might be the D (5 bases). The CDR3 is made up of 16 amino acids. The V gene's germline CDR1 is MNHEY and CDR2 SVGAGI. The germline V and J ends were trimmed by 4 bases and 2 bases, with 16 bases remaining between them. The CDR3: CASSFVWSGITDTQYF. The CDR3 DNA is TGTGCCAGCAGTTTCGTTTGGTCGGGGATCACAGATACGCAGTATTTT.

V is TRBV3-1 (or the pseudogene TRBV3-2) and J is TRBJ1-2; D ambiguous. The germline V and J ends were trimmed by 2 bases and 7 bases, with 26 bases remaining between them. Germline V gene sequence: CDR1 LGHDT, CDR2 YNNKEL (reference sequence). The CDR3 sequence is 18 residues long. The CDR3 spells CASSQPQWGNPIGGGYTF. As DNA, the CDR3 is TGTGCCAGCAGCCAACCTCAGTGGGGAAACCCGATCGGAGGTGGCTACACCTTC.

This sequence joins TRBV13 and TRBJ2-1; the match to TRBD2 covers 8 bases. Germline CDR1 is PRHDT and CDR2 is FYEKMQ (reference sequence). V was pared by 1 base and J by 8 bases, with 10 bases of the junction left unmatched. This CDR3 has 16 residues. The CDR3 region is CASSLVSQRERDEQFF. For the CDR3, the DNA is TGTGCCAGCAGCTTAGTTAGCCAGCGGGAGAGGGATGAGCAGTTCTTC.

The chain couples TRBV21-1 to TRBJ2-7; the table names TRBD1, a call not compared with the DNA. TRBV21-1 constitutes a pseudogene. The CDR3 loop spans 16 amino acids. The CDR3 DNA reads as TGTGCCAGCAGCACCTTCAGGGACAGGGATAACTACGAGCAGTACTTC. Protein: CASSTFRDRDNYEQYF.

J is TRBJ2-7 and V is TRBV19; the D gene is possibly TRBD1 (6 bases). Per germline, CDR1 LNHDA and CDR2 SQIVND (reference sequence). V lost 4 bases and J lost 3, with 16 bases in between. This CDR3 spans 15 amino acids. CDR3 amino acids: CASSTRGHLSYEQYF. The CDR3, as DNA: TGTGCCAGTAGTACGAGGGGACATCTGAGCTACGAGCAGTACTTC.

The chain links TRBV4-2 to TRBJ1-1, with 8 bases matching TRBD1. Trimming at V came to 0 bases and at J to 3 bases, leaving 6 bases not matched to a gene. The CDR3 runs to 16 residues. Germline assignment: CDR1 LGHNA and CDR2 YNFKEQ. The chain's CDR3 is CASSQDGQGADTEAFF. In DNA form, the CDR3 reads TGTGCCAGCAGCCAAGATGGGCAGGGGGCTGACACTGAAGCTTTCTTT.

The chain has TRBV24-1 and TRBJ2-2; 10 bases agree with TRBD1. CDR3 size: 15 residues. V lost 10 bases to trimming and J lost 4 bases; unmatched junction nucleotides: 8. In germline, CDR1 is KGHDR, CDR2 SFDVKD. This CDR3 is CATSRRDRGTGELFF. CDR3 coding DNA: TGTGCCACGAGTAGAAGGGACAGGGGCACCGGGGAGCTGTTTTTT.

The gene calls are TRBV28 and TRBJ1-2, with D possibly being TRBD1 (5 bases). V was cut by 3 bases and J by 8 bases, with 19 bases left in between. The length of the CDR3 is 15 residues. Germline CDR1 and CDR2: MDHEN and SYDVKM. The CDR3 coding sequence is TGTGCCAGCAGTTTGGGTGGGGCTCCGTCGTTAGGCTACACCTTC. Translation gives CASSLGGAPSLGYTF.

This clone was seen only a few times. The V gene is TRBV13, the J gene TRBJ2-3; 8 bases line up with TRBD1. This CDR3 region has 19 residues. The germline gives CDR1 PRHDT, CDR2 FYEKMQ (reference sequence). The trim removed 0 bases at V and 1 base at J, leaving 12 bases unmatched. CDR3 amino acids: CASSLGGTGLTPGTDTQYF. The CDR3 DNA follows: TGTGCCAGCAGCTTAGGAGGGACAGGCCTGACTCCAGGCACAGATACGCAGTATTTT.

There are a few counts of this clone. DNA for the CDR3: TGTGCCAGCAGCCGGGGGACTAGCGGGAGGTCTCGGGCCTACAATGAGCAGTTCTTC. Residues: CASSRGTSGRSRAYNEQFF. This chain joins TRBV7-9 and TRBJ2-1; TRBD2 agrees at 15 bases. There are 19 residues in the CDR3. Germline V gene sequence: CDR1 SEHNR, CDR2 FQNEAQ (reference sequence). The ends lost 5 bases at V and 2 bases at J; junction bases unmatched: 10.

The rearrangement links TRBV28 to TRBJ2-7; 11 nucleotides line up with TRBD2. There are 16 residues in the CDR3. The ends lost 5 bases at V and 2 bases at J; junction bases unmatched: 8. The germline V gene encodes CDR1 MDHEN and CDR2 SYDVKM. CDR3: CASSTTSGITPYEQYF. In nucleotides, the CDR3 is TGTGCCAGCAGTACGACTAGCGGGATAACCCCCTACGAGCAGTACTTC. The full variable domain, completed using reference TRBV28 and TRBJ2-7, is DVKVTQSSRYLVKRTGEKVFLECVQDMDHENMFWYRQDPGLGLRLIYFSYDVKMKEKGDIPEGYSVSREKKERFSLILESASTNQTSMYLCASSTTSGITPYEQYFGPGTRLTVT.

DNA of the CDR3: TGTGCCAGCAGCCTCAGACTTAGGGGGCTTGACACCGGGGAGCTGTTTTTT. Protein: CASSLRLRGLDTGELFF. V usage is TRBV7-9 and J usage is TRBJ2-2; TRBD1 aligns across 7 bases. The CDR3 length is 17 residues. CDR1 is SEHNR, CDR2 FQNEAQ, per germline (reference sequence). With 5 bases clipped from V and 3 bases from J, the junction kept 12 bases outside the gene matches.

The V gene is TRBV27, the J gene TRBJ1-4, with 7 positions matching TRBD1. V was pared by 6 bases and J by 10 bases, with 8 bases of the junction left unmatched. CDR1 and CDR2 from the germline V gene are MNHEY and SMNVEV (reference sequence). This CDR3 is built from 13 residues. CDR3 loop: CASSRQGEVKLFF. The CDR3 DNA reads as TGTGCCAGCAGCCGACAGGGAGAGGTAAAACTGTTTTTT.

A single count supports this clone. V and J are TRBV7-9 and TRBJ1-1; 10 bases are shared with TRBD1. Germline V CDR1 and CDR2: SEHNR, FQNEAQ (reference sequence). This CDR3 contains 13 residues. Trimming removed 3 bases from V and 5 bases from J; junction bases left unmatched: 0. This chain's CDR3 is CASSLGQGTEAFF. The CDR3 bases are TGTGCCAGCAGCTTGGGACAGGGGACTGAAGCTTTCTTT.

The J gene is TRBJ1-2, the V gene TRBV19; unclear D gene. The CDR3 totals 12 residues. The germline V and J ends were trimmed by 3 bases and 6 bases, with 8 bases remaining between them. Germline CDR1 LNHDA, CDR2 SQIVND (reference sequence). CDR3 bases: TGTGCCAGTAGTATTTGGAGTGATGGCTACACCTTC. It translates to CASSIWSDGYTF.

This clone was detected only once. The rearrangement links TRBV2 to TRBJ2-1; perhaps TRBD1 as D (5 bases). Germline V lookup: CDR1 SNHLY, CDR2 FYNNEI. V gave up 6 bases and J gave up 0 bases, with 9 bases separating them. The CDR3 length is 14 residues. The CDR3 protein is CASRTTVSYNEQFF. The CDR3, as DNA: TGTGCCAGCAGGACGACAGTCTCCTACAATGAGCAGTTCTTC.

The CDR3 DNA follows: TGCGCCAGCAGCCCAGCAGGGGGTGAAGCTTTCTTT. Protein product: CASSPAGGEAFF. The chain combines TRBV5-1 with TRBJ1-1; 7 bases align to TRBD1. With V trimmed by 4 bases and J by 7 bases, 4 bases remained unmatched. CDR3 length: 12 residues. CDR1 is SGHRS, CDR2 YFSETQ, per germline.

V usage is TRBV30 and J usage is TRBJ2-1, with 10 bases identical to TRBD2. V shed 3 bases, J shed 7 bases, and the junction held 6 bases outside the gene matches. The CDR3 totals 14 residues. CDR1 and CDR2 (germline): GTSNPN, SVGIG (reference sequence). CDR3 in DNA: TGTGCCTGGAGGCTAGCGGGAGTCGGAAATGAGCAGTTCTTC. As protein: CAWRLAGVGNEQFF.